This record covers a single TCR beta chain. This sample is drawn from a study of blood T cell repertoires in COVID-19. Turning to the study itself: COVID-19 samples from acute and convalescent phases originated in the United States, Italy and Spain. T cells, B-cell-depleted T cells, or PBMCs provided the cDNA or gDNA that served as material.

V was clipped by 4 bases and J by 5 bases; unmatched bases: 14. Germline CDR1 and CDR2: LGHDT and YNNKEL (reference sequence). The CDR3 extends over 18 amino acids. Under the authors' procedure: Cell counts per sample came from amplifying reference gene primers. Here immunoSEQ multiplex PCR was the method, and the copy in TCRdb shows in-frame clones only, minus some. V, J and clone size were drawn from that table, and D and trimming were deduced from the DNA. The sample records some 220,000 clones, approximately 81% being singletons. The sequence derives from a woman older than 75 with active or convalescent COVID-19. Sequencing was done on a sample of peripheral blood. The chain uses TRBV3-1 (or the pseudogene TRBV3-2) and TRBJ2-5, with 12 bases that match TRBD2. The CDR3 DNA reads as TGTGCCAGCAGCCCGCTAGCGGGGGGGCCGGGGAGGAAGGAGACCCAGTACTTC. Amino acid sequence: CASSPLAGGPGRKETQYF.